This is a list of T cell receptor beta chains from one sample in a study of circulating and synovial CD4+ cells in juvenile arthritis. Profiling relied on immunoSEQ multiplex PCR, and the TCRdb table lists in-frame clones only, not all of them. This table holds 3,000 to 4,500 clones, over 75% found once. The sequenced sample consisted of CD4+ T cells from synovial fluid. These receptor sequences come from a human donor with juvenile idiopathic arthritis. The CDR3 runs from the conserved cysteine through the conserved F or W. The order of the fields is V gene, D gene, clone size, J gene, CDR3 DNA, CDR3 protein. D genes are given only for firm matches. Clone size, where shown, is once, few, many, or a class for clones that have expanded.

v_gene: TRBV19; d_gene: NA; abundance: once; j_gene: TRBJ2-5; CDR3nt: TGTGCCAGTAGTATAGATCGGGGAACCCAGTACTTC; CDR3aa: CASSIDRGTQYF
v_gene: TRBV18; d_gene: NA; abundance: NA; j_gene: TRBJ1-5; CDR3nt: TGTGCCAGCACTACGACCGGGATCGATCAGCCCCAGCATTTT; CDR3aa: CASTTTGIDQPQHF
v_gene: TRBV7-7; d_gene: NA; abundance: NA; j_gene: TRBJ1-1; CDR3nt: TGTGCTAGCAGCCCGACAGGCCTGAACACTGAAGCTTTCTTT; CDR3aa: CASSPTGLNTEAFF
v_gene: TRBV29-1; d_gene: TRBD1; abundance: NA; j_gene: TRBJ2-5; CDR3nt: TGCAGCTCGGGCCAGGGAAGGGGGCGGGAGACCCAGTACTTC; CDR3aa: CSSGQGRGRETQYF
v_gene: TRBV15; d_gene: NA; abundance: NA; j_gene: TRBJ1-5; CDR3nt: TGTGCCACCGGAGATCAGCCCCAGCATTTT; CDR3aa: CATGDQPQHF
v_gene: TRBV6-5; d_gene: NA; abundance: few; j_gene: TRBJ1-5; CDR3nt: TGTGCCAGCAGTGGGGCCATGGGGAATCAGCCCCAGCATTTT; CDR3aa: CASSGAMGNQPQHF
v_gene: TRBV5-4; d_gene: TRBD2; abundance: NA; j_gene: TRBJ2-3; CDR3nt: TGTGCCAGCAGCAAGACTAGCGGGTGGACAGATACGCAGTATTTT; CDR3aa: CASSKTSGWTDTQYF
v_gene: TRBV27; d_gene: NA; abundance: NA; j_gene: TRBJ2-2; CDR3nt: TGTGCCAGCAAGCCTATATCGGGGAACACCGGGGAGCTGTTTTTT; CDR3aa: CASKPISGNTGELFF
v_gene: TRBV18; d_gene: TRBD2; abundance: NA; j_gene: TRBJ2-7; CDR3nt: TGTGCCAGCTCACCCTACCCCGGGACTATCTACGAGCAGTACTTC; CDR3aa: CASSPYPGTIYEQYF
v_gene: TRBV13; d_gene: NA; abundance: NA; j_gene: TRBJ2-4; CDR3nt: TGTGCCAGCAGCCAAGCGACGAGAAAAAACATTCAGTACTTC; CDR3aa: CASSQATRKNIQYF
v_gene: TRBV5-1; d_gene: NA; abundance: NA; j_gene: TRBJ2-6; CDR3nt: TGCGCCAGCGGGCCAGGGGCAGGAGGGGCCAACGTCCTGACTTTC; CDR3aa: CASGPGAGGANVLTF
v_gene: TRBV12-5; d_gene: TRBD2; abundance: NA; j_gene: TRBJ2-1; CDR3nt: TGTGCTAGTGGGACTAGCGGGATAGATGAGCAGTTCTTC; CDR3aa: CASGTSGIDEQFF
v_gene: TRBV9; d_gene: NA; abundance: NA; j_gene: TRBJ2-3; CDR3nt: TGTGCCAGCAGCGCCGGGGGATCCGAGTATTTT; CDR3aa: CASSAGGSEYF
v_gene: TRBV4-2; d_gene: NA; abundance: NA; j_gene: TRBJ1-1; CDR3nt: TGTGCCAGCAGTAGGACACTGAACACTGAAGCTTTCTTT; CDR3aa: CASSRTLNTEAFF
v_gene: TRBV6-1; d_gene: TRBD2; abundance: NA; j_gene: TRBJ2-1; CDR3nt: TGTGCCAGCAGGGTAGCGGGAGGGCCGATCAATGAGCAGTTCTTC; CDR3aa: CASRVAGGPINEQFF
v_gene: TRBV27; d_gene: NA; abundance: NA; j_gene: TRBJ2-7; CDR3nt: TGTGCCAGCAGTTTAAGGTCAGGGGTTAACGAGCAGTACTTC; CDR3aa: CASSLRSGVNEQYF